Below, 12 T cell receptor beta chains from the same sample are listed, as sequenced in a study of OX40 agonist ivuxolimab in advanced cancers. The assay was immunoSEQ multiplex PCR, and TCRdb's table has in-frame clones only and misses some. The sample lists over 50,000 clones, over 80% occurring once. The material was CD4+ or CD8+ T cells sorted from blood, obtained in a trial of the OX40 agonist ivuxolimab. The receptors derive from an adult with an advanced solid tumor such as melanoma, head and neck, liver or kidney cancer.

This chain links TRBV7-8 with TRBJ1-4; a possible D gene is TRBD1 (6 bases). With 5 bases removed from V and 7 bases from J, the gap between germline ends came to 26 bases. This CDR3 has 18 amino acids. Germline assignment: CDR1 SGHVS and CDR2 FQNEAQ. DNA for the CDR3: TGTGCCAGCAGCGTAATCAGGGGCCAGGGAGGTTCTGTTGAAAAACTGTTTTTT. As protein: CASSVIRGQGGSVEKLFF.

V is TRBV25-1 and J is TRBJ2-2; perhaps D is TRBD1 or TRBD2 (6 bases each). Deletions cut 1 base from V and 4 bases from J, with 13 bases between. The CDR3 totals 16 residues. Germline V gene data show CDR1 as MGHDK and CDR2 as SYGVNS. DNA for the CDR3: TGTGCCAGCAGTGAATTGGGGGGCGAGAGCACCGGGGAGCTGTTTTTT. Translating gives CASSELGGESTGELFF.

The CDR3 DNA sequence: TGTGCCAGCAGCCAGGATGCGGCCAGCAATCAGCCCCAGCATTTT. Its translation: CASSQDAASNQPQHF. This chain connects TRBV7-6 to TRBJ1-5; D gene uncertain. Trimming stripped 5 bases from V and 1 base from J, with 12 bases between. The CDR3 is made up of 15 amino acids. CDR1 is SGHVS, CDR2 FNYEAQ, per germline.

The J gene is TRBJ2-7, the V gene TRBV6-1, with 9 bases fitting TRBD1. There are 14 residues in the CDR3. Trimming at V came to 5 bases and at J to 3 bases, leaving 5 bases not matched to a gene. CDR1 is MNHNS, CDR2 SASEGT, per germline. CDR3 bases: TGTGCCAGCAGTCTGGACAGGGGAATCTACGAGCAGTACTTC. Protein sequence: CASSLDRGIYEQYF.

The rearrangement uses TRBV27 and TRBJ1-1; no clear D. Germline CDR1 is MNHEY and CDR2 is SMNVEV (reference sequence). This CDR3 comprises 13 residues. Trimming removed 4 bases at V and 2 bases at J, with 8 bases between. The CDR3 DNA sequence: TGTGCCAGCAGTTACAGAGAAAACACTGAAGCTTTCTTT. It translates to CASSYRENTEAFF.

The chain links TRBV6-1 to TRBJ1-4; the D gene is possibly TRBD1 (5 bases). V was shortened by 4 bases and J by 7 bases, with 16 bases between the two germline ends. The CDR3 is 15 residues long. CDR1 and CDR2 (germline): MNHNS, SASEGT. CDR3 DNA: TGTGCCAGCAGTGGCCCATGGGGCCTAGGTGAAAAACTGTTTTTT. Translating gives CASSGPWGLGEKLFF.

The chain recombines TRBV7-3 with TRBJ1-1; D gene ambiguous. The V end lost 3 bases, the J end lost 2 bases, and 13 bases lay between the germline ends. This CDR3 is built from 15 residues. The germline V gene encodes CDR1 SGHTA and CDR2 FQGTGA. The CDR3 sequence: CASSLVSMGNTEAFF. CDR3 coding DNA: TGTGCCAGCAGCTTGGTCTCGATGGGAAACACTGAAGCTTTCTTT.

This chain links TRBV7-9 with TRBJ2-3, with D unresolved. Germline V lookup: CDR1 SEHNR, CDR2 FQNEAQ (reference sequence). V gave up 5 bases and J gave up 3 bases, with 21 bases separating them. The CDR3 sequence is 17 residues long. The DNA for the CDR3 is TGTGCCAGCAGCGGTAAGGGTTCGGGCTATCATACAGATACGCAGTATTTT. It is translated as CASSGKGSGYHTDTQYF.

The chain carries TRBV5-6 and TRBJ1-2, with 10 bases fitting TRBD1. Germline V gene lookup returns CDR1 SGHDT and CDR2 YYEEEE. CDR3 length: 15 residues. Unmatched junction bases numbered 7, after V lost 4 bases and J lost 4 bases. DNA for the CDR3: TGTGCCAGCAGCGCGCGGGACAGGGGAGCCTATGGCTACACCTTC. Translated, it gives CASSARDRGAYGYTF.

This clone appeared a single time. The chain has TRBV5-4 and TRBJ1-2; 8 bases match TRBD1. Germline V CDR1 and CDR2: SGHNT, YYREEE (reference sequence). The CDR3 extends over 14 amino acids. The trim removed 3 bases at V and 6 bases at J, leaving 7 bases unmatched. The CDR3: CASSSTTGANGYTF. The CDR3 nucleotides read TGTGCCAGCAGCTCGACGACAGGGGCGAATGGCTACACCTTC.

The count of this clone is one. The J gene is TRBJ2-5, the V gene TRBV7-7; TRBD2 matches 10 bases. The CDR3 loop spans 15 amino acids. The germline V gene encodes CDR1 SSHAT and CDR2 FNYEAQ (reference sequence). The CDR3 DNA follows: TGTGCTAGCGCATCCGCAGCGGGGGGGCCTGGGACCCAGTACTTC. This codes for CASASAAGGPGTQYF.

The chain uses TRBV25-1 and TRBJ1-2, with D perhaps TRBD1 (6 bases). Trimming pared 6 bases from V and 3 bases from J, leaving 11 bases between. This CDR3 contains 13 residues. Germline values: CDR1 MGHDK, CDR2 SYGVNS. The CDR3 loop reads CASSYRDDYGYTF. CDR3 nucleotide sequence: TGTGCCAGCAGCTACAGGGATGACTATGGCTACACCTTC.